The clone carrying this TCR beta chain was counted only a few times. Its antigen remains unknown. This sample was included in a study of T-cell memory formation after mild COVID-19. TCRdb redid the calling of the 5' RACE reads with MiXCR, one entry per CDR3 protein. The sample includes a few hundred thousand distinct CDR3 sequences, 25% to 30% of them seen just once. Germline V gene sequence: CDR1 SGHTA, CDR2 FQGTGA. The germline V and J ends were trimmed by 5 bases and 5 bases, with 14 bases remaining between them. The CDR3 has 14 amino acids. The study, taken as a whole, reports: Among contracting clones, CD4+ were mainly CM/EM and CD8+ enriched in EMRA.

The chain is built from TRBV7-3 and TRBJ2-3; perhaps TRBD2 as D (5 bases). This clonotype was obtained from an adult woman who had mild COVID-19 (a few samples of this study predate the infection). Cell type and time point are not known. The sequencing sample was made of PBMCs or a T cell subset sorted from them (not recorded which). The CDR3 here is CASSPSGIGDTQYF. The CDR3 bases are TGTGCCAGCAGCCCGAGCGGCATCGGAGATACGCAGTATTTT.